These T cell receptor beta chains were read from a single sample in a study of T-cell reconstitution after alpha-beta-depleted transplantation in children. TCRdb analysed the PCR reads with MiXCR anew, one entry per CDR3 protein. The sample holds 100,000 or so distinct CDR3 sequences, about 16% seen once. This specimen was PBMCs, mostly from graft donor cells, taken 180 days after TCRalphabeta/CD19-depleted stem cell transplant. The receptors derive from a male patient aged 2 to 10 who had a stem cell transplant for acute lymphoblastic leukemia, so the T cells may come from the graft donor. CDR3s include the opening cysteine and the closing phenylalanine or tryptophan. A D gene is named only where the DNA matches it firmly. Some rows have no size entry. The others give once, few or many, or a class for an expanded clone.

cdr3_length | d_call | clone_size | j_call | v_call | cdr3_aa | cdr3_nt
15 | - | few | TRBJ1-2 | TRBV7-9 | CASSFSQGLLYGYTF | TGTGCCAGCAGCTTTTCCCAGGGGCTACTCTATGGCTACACCTTC
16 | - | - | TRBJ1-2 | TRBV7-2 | CASSLGSRPVGYGYTF | TGTGCCAGCAGCTTAGGGAGCAGGCCGGTCGGCTATGGCTACACCTTC
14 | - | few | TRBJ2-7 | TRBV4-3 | CARNPLASSHEQYF | TGCGCCAGAAACCCTCTAGCGTCTTCCCACGAGCAGTACTTC
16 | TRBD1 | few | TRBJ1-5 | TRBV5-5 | CASSLGTGARNQPQHF | TGTGCCAGCAGCTTGGGGACAGGGGCCCGCAATCAGCCCCAGCATTTT
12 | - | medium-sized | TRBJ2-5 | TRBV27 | CASGRLRDTQYF | TGTGCCAGCGGACGGCTTAGAGATACCCAGTACTTC
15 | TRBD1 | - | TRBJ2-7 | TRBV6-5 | CASSYRRGISYEQYF | TGTGCCAGCAGTTACCGCAGGGGGATATCCTACGAGCAGTACTTC
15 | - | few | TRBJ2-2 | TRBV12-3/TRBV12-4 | CASSFVLPPTGELFF | TGTGCCAGCAGTTTTGTCTTACCCCCGACAGGGGAGCTGTTTTTT
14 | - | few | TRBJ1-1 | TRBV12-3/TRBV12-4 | CASSLVGGATEAFF | TGTGCCAGCAGTTTAGTTGGAGGTGCCACTGAAGCTTTCTTT
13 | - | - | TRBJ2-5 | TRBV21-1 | CASSKLVWETQYF | TGTGCCAGCAGCAAACTAGTTTGGGAGACCCAGTACTTC
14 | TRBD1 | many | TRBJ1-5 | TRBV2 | CASSENRGNQPQHF | TGTGCCAGCAGTGAGAACAGGGGGAATCAGCCCCAGCATTTT
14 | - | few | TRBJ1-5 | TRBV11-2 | CASSLGGSRQPQHF | TGTGCCAGCAGCTTGGGAGGGAGTCGTCAGCCCCAGCATTTT
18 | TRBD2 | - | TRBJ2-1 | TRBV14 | CASSQDSPLSGGANEQFF | TGTGCCAGCAGCCAAGATTCTCCCCTCAGCGGGGGGGCTAATGAGCAGTTCTTC
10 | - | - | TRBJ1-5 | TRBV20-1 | CSATRRTQHF | TGCAGTGCTACCCGGAGGACCCAGCATTTT
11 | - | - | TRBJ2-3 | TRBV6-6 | CASGDLVTQYF | TGTGCCAGCGGGGACCTCGTTACGCAGTATTTT
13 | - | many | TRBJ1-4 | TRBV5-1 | CASSGWRDEKLFF | TGCGCCAGCAGCGGCTGGAGGGATGAAAAACTGTTTTTT
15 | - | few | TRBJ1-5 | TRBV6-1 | CASSEGTGVNQPQHF | TGTGCCAGCAGTGAAGGGACCGGGGTAAATCAGCCCCAGCATTTT
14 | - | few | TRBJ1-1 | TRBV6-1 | CASSELGVETEAFF | TGTGCCAGCAGTGAGCTAGGGGTTGAGACTGAAGCTTTCTTT
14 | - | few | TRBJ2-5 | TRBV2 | CASSVRGGRETQYF | TGTGCCAGCAGTGTTCGAGGGGGTCGGGAGACCCAGTACTTC
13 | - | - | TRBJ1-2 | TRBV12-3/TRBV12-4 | CASSLGVGAGDTF | TGTGCCAGCAGTTTAGGTGTGGGGGCCGGCGACACCTTC
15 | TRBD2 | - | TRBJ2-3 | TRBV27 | CASSPGLAATDTQYF | TGTGCCAGCAGTCCCGGACTAGCGGCCACAGATACGCAGTATTTT
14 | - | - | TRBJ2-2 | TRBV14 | CASSQGSGPGELFF | TGTGCCAGCAGCCAAGGGAGCGGGCCCGGGGAGCTGTTTTTT
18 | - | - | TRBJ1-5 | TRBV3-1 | CASCLGGLDQFSNQPQHF | TGTGCCAGCTGTTTAGGGGGTCTCGACCAATTTAGCAATCAGCCCCAGCATTTT
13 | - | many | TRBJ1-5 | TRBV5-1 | CASSLGPKQPQHF | TGCGCCAGCAGCTTGGGGCCGAAGCAGCCCCAGCATTTT
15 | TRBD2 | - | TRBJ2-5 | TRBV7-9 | CASSLPTSGQETQYF | TGTGCCAGCAGCTTACCGACTAGCGGCCAAGAGACCCAGTACTTC
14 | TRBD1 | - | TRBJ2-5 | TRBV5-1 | CASSGPDREETQYF | TGCGCCAGCAGCGGGCCGGACAGGGAAGAGACCCAGTACTTC
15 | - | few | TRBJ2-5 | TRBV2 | CASQEGPRGAETQYF | TGTGCCAGTCAAGAAGGGCCGCGCGGGGCCGAGACCCAGTACTTC
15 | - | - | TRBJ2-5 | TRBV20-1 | CSASPPRGREETQYF | TGCAGTGCTAGCCCACCGCGCGGTCGAGAAGAGACCCAGTACTTC
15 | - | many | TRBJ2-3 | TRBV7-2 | CASSLGGGGTDTQYF | TGTGCCAGCAGCTTAGGAGGGGGGGGGACAGATACGCAGTATTTT
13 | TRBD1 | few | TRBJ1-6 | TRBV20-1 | CSASLGGGSPLHF | TGCAGTGCTAGCTTAGGGGGCGGTTCACCCCTCCACTTT
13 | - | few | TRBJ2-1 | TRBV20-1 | CSARDNSYNEQFF | TGCAGTGCTAGGGACAACTCCTACAATGAGCAGTTCTTC
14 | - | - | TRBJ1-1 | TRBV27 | CASSLRVMGTEAFF | TGTGCCAGCAGTTTGCGTGTGATGGGGACTGAAGCTTTCTTT